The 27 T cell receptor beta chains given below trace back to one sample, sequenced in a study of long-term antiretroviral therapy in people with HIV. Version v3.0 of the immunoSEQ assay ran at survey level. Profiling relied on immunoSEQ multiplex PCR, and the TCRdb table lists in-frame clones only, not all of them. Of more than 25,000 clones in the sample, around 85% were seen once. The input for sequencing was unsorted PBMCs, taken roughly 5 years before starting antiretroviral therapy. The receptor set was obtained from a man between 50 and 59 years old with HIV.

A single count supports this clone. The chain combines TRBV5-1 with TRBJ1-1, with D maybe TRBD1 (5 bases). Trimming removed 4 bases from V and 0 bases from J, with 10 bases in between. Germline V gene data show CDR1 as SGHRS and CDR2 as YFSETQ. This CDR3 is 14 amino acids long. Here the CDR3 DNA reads TGCGCCAGCAGCGGAACGACAGTGAACACTGAAGCTTTCTTT. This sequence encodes CASSGTTVNTEAFF.

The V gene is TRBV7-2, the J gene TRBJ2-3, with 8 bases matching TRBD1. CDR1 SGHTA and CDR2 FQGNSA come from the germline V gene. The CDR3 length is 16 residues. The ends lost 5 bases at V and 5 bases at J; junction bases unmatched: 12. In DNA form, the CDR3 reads TGTGCCAGCAGCCGACAGGGGACACCGGGTGAAGATACGCAGTATTTT. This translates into CASSRQGTPGEDTQYF.

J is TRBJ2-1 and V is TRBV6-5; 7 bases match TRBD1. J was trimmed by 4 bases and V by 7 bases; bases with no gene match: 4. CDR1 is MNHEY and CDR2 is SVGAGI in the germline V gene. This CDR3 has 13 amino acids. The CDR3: CASMRDSYNEQFF. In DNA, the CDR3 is TGTGCCAGCATGAGGGACAGTTACAATGAGCAGTTCTTC.

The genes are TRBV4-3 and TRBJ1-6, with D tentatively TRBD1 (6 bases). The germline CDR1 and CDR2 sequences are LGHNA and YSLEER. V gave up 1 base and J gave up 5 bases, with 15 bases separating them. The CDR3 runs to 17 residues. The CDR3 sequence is CASSQVVPRGDNSPLHF. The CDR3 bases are TGCGCCAGCAGCCAAGTGGTCCCTAGGGGGGATAATTCACCCCTCCACTTT.

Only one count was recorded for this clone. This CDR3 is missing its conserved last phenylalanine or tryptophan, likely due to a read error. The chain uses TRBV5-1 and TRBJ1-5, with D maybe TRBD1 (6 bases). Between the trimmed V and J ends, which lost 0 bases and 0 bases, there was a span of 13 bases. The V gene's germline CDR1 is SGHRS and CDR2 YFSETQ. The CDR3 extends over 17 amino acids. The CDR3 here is CASSLGEGGLSNQPQHL. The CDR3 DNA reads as TGCGCCAGCAGCTTGGGTGAGGGGGGCCTTAGCAATCAGCCCCAGCATCTT.

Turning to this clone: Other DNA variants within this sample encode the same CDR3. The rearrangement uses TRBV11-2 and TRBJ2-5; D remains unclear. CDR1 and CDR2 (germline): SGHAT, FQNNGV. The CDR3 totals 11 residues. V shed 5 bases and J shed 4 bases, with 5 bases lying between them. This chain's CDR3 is CASSRGETQYF. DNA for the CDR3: TGTGCCAGCAGCCGCGGAGAGACCCAGTACTTC.

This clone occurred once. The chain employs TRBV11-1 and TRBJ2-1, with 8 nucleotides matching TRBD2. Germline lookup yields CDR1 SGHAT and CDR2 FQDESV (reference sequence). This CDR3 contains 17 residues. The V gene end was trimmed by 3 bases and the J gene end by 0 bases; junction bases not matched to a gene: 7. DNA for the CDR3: TGTGCCAGCAGCTTGCGTTTCGGGAGGGGCTCCTACAATGAGCAGTTCTTC. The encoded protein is CASSLRFGRGSYNEQFF. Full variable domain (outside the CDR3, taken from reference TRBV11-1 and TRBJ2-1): EAEVAQSPRYKITEKSQAVAFWCDPISGHATLYWYRQILGQGPELLVQFQDESVVDDSQLPKDRFSAERLKGVDSTLKIQPAELGDSAMYLCASSLRFGRGSYNEQFFGPGTRLTVL.

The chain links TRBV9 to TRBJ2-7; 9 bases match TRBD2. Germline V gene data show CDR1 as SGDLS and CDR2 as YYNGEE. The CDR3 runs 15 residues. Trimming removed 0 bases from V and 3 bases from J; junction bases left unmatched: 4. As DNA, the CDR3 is TGTGCCAGCAGCGTAGGGCTAGCGGGGAACTACGAGCAGTACTTC. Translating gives CASSVGLAGNYEQYF.

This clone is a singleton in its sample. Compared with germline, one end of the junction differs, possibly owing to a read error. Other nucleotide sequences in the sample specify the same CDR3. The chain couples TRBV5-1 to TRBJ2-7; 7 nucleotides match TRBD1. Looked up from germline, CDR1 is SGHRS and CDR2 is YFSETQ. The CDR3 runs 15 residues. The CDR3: CASSRYGTEPYEQYF. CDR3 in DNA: TGTGCCAGCAGCCGATATGGGACAGAACCCTACGAGCAGTACTTC.

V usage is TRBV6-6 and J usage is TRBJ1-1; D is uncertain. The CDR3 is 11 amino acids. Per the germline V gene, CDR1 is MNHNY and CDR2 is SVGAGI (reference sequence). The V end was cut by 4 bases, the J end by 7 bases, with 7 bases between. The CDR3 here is CASSSKREAFF. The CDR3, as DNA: TGTGCCAGCAGTTCAAAACGTGAAGCTTTCTTT.

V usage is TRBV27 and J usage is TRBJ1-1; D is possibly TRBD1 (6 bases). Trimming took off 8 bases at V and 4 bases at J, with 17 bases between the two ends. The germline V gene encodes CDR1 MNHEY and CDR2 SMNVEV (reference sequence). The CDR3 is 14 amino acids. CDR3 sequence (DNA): TGTGCCAGCTTAAGGGCGGGGGCTGTCACTGAAGCTTTCTTT. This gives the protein CASLRAGAVTEAFF.

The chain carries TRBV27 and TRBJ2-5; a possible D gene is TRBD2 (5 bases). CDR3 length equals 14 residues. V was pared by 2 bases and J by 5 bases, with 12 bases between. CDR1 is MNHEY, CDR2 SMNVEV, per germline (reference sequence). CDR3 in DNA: TGTGCCAGCAGTTTAACCTGGACTCTGGAGACCCAGTACTTC. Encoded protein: CASSLTWTLETQYF.

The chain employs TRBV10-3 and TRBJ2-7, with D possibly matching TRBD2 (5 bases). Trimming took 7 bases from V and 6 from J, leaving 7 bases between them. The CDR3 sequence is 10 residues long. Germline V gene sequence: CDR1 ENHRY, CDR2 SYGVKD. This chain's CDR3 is CAIKEVEQYF. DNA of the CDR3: TGTGCCATCAAGGAGGTCGAGCAGTACTTC.

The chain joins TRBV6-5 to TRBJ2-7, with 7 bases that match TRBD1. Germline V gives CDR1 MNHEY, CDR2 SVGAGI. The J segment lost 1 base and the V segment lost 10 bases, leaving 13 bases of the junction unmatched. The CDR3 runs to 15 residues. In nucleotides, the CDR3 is TGTGCCACTTTAAGGAAATACAGGGGATCCTACGAGCAGTACTTC. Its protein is CATLRKYRGSYEQYF.

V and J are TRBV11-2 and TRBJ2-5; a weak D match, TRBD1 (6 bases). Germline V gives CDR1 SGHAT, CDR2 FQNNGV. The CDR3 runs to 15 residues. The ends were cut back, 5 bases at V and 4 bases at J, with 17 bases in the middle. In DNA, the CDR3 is TGTGCCAGCAGCCGTACAGGGATCCCCCCAGAGACCCAGTACTTC. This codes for CASSRTGIPPETQYF.

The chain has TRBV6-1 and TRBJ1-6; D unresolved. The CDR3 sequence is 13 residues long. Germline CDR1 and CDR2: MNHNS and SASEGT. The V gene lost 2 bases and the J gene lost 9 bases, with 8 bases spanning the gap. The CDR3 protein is CASSEFPGSPLHF. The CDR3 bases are TGTGCCAGCAGTGAATTCCCTGGTTCACCCCTCCACTTT.

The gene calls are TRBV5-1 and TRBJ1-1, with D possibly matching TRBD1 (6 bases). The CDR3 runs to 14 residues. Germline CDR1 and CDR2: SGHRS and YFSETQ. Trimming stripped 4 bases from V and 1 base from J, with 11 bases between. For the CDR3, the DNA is TGCGCCAGCAGCACACAGGGAAGGAACACTGAAGCTTTCTTT. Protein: CASSTQGRNTEAFF.

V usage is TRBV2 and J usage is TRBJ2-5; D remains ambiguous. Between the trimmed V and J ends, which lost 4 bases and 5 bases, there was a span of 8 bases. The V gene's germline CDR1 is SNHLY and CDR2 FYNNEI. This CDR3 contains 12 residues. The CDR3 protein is CASSGLGETQYF. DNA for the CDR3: TGTGCCAGCAGTGGGCTGGGGGAGACCCAGTACTTC.

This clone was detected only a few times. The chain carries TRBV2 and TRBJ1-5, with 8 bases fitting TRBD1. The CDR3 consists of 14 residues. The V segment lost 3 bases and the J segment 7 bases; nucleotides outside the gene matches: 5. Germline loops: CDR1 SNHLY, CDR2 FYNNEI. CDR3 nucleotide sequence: TGTGCCAGCAGTGATGAGACAGGGGCCCAGCCCCAGCATTTT. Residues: CASSDETGAQPQHF.

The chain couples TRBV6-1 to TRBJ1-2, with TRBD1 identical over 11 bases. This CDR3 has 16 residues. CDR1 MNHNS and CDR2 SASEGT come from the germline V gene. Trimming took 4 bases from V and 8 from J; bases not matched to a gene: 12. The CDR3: CASSVSGTGGYQGYTF. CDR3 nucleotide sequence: TGTGCCAGCAGTGTTTCCGGGACAGGGGGTTATCAGGGCTACACCTTC.

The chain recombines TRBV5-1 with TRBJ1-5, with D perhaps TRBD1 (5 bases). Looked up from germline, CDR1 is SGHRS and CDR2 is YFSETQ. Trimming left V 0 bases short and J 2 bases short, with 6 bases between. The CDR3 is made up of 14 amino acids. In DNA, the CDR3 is TGCGCCAGCAGCTTGGTAGGGGGCAATCAGCCCCAGCATTTT. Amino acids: CASSLVGGNQPQHF.

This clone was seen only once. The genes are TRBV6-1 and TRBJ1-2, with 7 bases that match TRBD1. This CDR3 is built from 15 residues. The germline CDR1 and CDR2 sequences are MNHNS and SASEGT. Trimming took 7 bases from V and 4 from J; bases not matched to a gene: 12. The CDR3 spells CASKSGTAFSYGYTF. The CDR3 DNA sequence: TGTGCCAGCAAATCCGGGACAGCGTTCTCCTATGGCTACACCTTC.

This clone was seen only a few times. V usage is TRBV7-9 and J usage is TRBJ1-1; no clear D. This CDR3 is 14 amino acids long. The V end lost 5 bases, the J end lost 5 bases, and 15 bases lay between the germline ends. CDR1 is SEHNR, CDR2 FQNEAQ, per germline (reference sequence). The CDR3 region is CASSTRAGTTEAFF. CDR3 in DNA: TGTGCCAGCAGCACCCGGGCGGGAACGACTGAAGCTTTCTTT.

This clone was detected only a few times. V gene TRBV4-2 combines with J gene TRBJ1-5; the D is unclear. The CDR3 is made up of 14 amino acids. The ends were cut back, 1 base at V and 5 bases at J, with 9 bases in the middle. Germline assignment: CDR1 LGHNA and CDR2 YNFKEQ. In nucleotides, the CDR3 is TGTGCCAGCAGCCAAGGTCTGTCGGATCAGCCCCAGCATTTT. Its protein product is CASSQGLSDQPQHF.

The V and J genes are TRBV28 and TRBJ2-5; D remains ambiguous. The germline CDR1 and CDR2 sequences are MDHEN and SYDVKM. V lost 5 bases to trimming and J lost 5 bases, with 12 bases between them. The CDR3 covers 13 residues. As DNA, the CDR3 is TGTGCCAGCAGTCCGGGCCCGGAGGAGACCCAGTACTTC. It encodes CASSPGPEETQYF.

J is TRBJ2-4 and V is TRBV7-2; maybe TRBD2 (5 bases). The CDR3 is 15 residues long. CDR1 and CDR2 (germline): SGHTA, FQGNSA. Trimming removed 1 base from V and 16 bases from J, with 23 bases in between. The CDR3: CASSLDQYKDPSFYF. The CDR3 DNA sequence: TGTGCCAGCAGCTTAGATCAATACAAGGACCCTAGCTTTTACTTC.

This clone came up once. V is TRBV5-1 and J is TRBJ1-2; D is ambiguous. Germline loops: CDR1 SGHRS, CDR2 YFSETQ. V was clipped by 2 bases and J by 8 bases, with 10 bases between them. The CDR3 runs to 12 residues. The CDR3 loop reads CASSLDRRGYTF. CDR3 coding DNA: TGCGCCAGCAGCTTAGACCGGCGGGGCTACACCTTC. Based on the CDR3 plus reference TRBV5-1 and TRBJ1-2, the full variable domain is KAGVTQTPRYLIKTRGQQVTLSCSPISGHRSVSWYQQTPGQGLQFLFEYFSETQRNKGNFPGRFSGRQFSNSRSEMNVSTLELGDSALYLCASSLDRRGYTFGSGTRLTVV.